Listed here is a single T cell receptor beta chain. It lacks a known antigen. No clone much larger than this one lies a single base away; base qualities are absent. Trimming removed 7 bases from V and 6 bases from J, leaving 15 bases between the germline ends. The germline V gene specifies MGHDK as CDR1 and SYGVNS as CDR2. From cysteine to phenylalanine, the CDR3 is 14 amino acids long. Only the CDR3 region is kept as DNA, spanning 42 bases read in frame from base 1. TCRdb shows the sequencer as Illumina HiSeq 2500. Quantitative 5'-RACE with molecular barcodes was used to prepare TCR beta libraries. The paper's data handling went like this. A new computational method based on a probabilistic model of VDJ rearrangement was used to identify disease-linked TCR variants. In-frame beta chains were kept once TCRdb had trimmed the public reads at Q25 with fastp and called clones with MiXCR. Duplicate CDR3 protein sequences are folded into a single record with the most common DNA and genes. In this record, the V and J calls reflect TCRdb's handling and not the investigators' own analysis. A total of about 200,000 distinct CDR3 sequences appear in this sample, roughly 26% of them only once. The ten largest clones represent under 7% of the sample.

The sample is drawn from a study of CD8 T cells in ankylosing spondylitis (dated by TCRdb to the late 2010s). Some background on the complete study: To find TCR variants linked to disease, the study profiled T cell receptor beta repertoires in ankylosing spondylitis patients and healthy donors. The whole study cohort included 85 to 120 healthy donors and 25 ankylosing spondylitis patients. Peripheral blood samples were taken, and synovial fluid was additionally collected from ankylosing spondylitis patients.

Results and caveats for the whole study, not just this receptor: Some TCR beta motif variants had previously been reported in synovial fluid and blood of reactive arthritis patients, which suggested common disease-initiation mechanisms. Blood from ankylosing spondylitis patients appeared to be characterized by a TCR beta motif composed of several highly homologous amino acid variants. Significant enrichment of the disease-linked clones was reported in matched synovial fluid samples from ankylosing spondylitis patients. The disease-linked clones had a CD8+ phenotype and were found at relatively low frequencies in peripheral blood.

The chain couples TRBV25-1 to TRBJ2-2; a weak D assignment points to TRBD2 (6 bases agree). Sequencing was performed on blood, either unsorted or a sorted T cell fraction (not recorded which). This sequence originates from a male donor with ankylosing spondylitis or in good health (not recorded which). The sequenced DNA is TGTGCCAGCACCCAAGCGGGTGGATCCGGGGAGCTGTTTTTT. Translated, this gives CASTQAGGSGELFF.